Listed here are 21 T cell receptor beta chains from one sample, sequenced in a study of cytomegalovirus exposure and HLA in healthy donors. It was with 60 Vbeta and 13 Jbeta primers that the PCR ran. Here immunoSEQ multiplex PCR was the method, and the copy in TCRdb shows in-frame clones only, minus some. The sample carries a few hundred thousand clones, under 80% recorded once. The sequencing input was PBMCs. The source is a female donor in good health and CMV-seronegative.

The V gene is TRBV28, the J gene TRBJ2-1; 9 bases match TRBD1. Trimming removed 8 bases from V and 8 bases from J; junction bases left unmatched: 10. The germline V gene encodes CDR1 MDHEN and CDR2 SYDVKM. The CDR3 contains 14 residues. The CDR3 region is CASGTTGGRDEQFF. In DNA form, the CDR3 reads TGTGCCAGCGGTACGACAGGGGGTAGGGATGAGCAGTTCTTC.

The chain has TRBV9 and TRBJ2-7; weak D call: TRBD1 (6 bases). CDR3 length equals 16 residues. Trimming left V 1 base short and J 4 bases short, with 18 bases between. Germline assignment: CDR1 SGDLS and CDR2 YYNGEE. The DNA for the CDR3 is TGTGCCAGCAGCGTATCAGGGGTGGCTAGGATTTACGAGCAGTACTTC. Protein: CASSVSGVARIYEQYF.

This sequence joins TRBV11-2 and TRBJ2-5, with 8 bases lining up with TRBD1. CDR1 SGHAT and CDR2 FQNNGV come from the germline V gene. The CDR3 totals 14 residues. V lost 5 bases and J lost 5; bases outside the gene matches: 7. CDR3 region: CASSIARGRETQYF. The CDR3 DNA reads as TGTGCCAGCAGCATCGCCAGGGGGCGGGAGACCCAGTACTTC. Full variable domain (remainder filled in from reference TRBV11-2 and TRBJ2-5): EAGVAQSPRYKIIEKRQSVAFWCNPISGHATLYWYQQILGQGPKLLIQFQNNGVVDDSQLPKDRFSAERLKGVDSTLKIQPAKLEDSAVYLCASSIARGRETQYFGPGTRLLVL.

CDR3 nucleotides: TGTGCCAGCAGTGAATGGAGTGGAAACACCATATATTTT. Translation gives CASSEWSGNTIYF. This chain connects TRBV25-1 to TRBJ1-3; no definite D call. Trimming cost V 1 base and J 3 bases, with 4 bases left between them. In germline, CDR1 is MGHDK, CDR2 SYGVNS. There are 13 residues in the CDR3.

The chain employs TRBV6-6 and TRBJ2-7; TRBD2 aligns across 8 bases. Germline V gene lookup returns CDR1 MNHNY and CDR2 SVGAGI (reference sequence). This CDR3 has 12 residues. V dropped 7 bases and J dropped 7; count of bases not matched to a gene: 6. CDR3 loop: CASNPGLGEQYF. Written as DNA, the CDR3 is TGTGCCAGCAATCCGGGACTAGGGGAGCAGTACTTC.

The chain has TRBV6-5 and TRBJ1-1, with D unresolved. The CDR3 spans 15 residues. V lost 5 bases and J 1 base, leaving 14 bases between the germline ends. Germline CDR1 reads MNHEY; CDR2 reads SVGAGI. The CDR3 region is CASSRIQGGNTEAFF. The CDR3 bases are TGTGCCAGCAGTCGGATACAAGGAGGGAACACTGAAGCTTTCTTT.

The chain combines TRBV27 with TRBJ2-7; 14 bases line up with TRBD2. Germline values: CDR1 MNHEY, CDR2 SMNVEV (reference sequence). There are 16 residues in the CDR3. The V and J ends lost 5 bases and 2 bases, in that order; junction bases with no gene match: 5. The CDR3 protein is CASSDGLAGGPYEQYF. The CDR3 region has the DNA TGTGCCAGCAGTGATGGACTAGCGGGAGGACCCTACGAGCAGTACTTC.

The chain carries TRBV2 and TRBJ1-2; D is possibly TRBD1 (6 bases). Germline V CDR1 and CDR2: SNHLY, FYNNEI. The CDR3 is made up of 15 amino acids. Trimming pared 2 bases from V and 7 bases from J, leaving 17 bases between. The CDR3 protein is CASSELGRGYSGYTF. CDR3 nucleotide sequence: TGTGCCAGCAGTGAATTAGGGAGGGGGTACTCTGGCTACACCTTC.

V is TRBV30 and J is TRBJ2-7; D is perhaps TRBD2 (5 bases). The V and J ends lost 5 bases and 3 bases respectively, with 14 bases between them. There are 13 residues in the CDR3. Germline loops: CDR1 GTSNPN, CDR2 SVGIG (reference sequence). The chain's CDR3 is CAWQGLRDYEQYF. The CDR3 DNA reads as TGTGCCTGGCAAGGGTTACGGGACTACGAGCAGTACTTC.

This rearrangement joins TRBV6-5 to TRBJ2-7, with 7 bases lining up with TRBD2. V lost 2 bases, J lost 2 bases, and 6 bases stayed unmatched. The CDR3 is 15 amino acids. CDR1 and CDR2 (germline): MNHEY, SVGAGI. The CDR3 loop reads CASSYGGGGTYEQYF. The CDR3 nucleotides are TGTGCCAGCAGTTACGGCGGGGGTGGAACCTACGAGCAGTACTTC.

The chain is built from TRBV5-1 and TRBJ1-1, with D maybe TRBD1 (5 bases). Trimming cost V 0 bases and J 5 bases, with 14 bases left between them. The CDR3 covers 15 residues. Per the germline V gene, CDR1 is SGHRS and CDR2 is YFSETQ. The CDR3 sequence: CASSLDSRVGTEAFF. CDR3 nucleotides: TGCGCCAGCAGCTTGGACTCCAGGGTCGGAACTGAAGCTTTCTTT.

The CDR3 reads CAISLAGGPNEQFF. The CDR3 nucleotides are TGTGCCATCAGCCTAGCGGGAGGGCCAAATGAGCAGTTCTTC. V and J are TRBV10-3 and TRBJ2-1; the match to TRBD2 covers 12 bases. The J segment lost 7 bases and the V segment lost 6 bases, leaving 4 bases of the junction unmatched. CDR3 length: 14 amino acids. Germline CDR1 ENHRY, CDR2 SYGVKD.

CDR3 sequence (DNA): TGTGCCAGTAGTATTATGTTCGCGACAGCAACTAATGAAAAACTGTTTTTT. It specifies CASSIMFATATNEKLFF. This rearrangement joins TRBV19 to TRBJ1-4; D is possibly TRBD1 (5 bases). The V end lost 3 bases, the J end lost 0 bases, and 14 bases lay between the germline ends. The CDR3 contains 17 residues. Germline V gene lookup returns CDR1 LNHDA and CDR2 SQIVND (reference sequence).

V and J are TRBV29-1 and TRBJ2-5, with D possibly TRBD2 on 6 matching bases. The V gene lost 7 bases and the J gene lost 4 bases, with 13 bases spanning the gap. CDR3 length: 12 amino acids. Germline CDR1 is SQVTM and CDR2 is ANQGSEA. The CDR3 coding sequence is TGCAGCGCGAAGGACTACCTAGAGACCCAGTACTTC. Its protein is CSAKDYLETQYF.

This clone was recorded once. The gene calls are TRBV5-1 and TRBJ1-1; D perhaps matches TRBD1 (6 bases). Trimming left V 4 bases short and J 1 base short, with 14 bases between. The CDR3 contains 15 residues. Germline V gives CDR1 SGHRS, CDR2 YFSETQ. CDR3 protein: CASSLVGQPNTEAFF. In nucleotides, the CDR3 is TGCGCCAGCAGCCTTGTTGGACAGCCGAACACTGAAGCTTTCTTT.

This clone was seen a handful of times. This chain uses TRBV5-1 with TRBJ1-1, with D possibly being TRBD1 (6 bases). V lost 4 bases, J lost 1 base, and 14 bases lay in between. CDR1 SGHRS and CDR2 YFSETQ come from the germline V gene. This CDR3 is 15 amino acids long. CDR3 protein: CASSPQGMENTEAFF. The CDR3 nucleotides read TGCGCCAGCAGCCCACAGGGTATGGAGAACACTGAAGCTTTCTTT. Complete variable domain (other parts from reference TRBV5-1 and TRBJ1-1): KAGVTQTPRYLIKTRGQQVTLSCSPISGHRSVSWYQQTPGQGLQFLFEYFSETQRNKGNFPGRFSGRQFSNSRSEMNVSTLELGDSALYLCASSPQGMENTEAFFGQGTRLTVV.

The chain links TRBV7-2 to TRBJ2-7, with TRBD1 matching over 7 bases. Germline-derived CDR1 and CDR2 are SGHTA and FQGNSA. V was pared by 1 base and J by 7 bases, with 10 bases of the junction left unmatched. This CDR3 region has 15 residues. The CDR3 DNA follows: TGTGCCAGCAGCTTAGGGCCTGTGGGCAGGGGGGAGCAGTACTTC. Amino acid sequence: CASSLGPVGRGEQYF.

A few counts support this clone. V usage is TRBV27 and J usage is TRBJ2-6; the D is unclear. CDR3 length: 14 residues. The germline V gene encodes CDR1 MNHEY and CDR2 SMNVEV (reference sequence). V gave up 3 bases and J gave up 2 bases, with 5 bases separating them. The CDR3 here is CASSFQTGANVLTF. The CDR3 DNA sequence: TGTGCCAGCAGTTTCCAGACTGGGGCCAACGTCCTGACTTTC.

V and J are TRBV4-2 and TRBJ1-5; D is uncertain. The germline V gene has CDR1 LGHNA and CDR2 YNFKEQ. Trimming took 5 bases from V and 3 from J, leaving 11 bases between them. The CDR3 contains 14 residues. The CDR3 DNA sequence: TGTGCCAGCAGCGAAGCCCGTTCCAATCAGCCCCAGCATTTT. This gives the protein CASSEARSNQPQHF.

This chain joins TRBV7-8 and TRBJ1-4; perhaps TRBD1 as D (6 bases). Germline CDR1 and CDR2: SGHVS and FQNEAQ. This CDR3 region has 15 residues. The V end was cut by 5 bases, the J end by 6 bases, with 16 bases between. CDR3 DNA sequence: TGTGCCAGCAGCCCCGAGGGAGGGGGGGATGAAAAACTGTTTTTT. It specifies CASSPEGGGDEKLFF.

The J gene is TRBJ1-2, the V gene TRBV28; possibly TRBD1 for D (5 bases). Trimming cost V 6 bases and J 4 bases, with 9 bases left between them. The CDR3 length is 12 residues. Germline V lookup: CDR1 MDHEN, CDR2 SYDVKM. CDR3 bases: TGTGCCAGCAGCCGGACAAGCTATGGCTACACCTTC. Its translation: CASSRTSYGYTF.